The entry below gives a single T cell receptor beta chain sequence along with its context. The antigen is undetermined. Regarding treatment: oral pan-JAK inhibitor, 5-10 mg twice daily. The sample comes from a study of CD8+ T cells in alopecia areata. Study outcomes and limitations: For patients receiving tofacitinib, scalp clonality and expanded CD8+ clones among the top 100 significantly decreased.

Once RNA had been extracted, it was reverse transcribed into cDNA to act as the sequencing template. Data came from immunoSEQ multiplex PCR; TCRdb stores just in-frame clones and leaves some out. The data show 150,000 to 200,000 clones, with roughly 60% seen just once and about 0.94% held by the top ten. The CDR3 runs to 14 residues. Per the germline V gene, CDR1 is SGHDT and CDR2 is YYEEEE. Trimming took 4 bases from V and 2 from J, leaving 12 bases between them. The TCR originated in a human donor with alopecia areata. V usage is TRBV5-6 and J usage is TRBJ2-5; no clear D gene. The source was CD4+ T cells sorted from blood, collected at week 24, from a patient treated with tofacitinib. CDR3 sequence: CASSTPPAQETQYF. CDR3 nucleotides: TGTGCCAGCAGCACCCCACCGGCTCAAGAGACCCAGTACTTC.